The clone carrying this T cell receptor beta chain was counted between two and nine times. Its antigen is unknown. The sample comes from a study of T cells in Graves' hyperthyroidism and ophthalmopathy. Turning to the study itself: Once the initial diagnosis was made, peripheral blood was obtained before any treatment.

The CDR3 extends over 15 amino acids. Germline V gene data show CDR1 as SEHNR and CDR2 as FQNEAQ (reference sequence). V was clipped by 5 bases and J by 2 bases; unmatched bases: 6. Amplification of TCR beta CDR3 regions used RNA as the template. First-round RT-PCR of the TCR CDR3 relied on the HTBI primer set. Via MiXCR, TCRdb re-called the multiplex PCR reads, giving one row per CDR3 protein. The table has about 400,000 distinct CDR3 sequences, more than 13% seen once; the top ten hold less than 35%. The study's findings and limits: A model of 13 V-J features distinguished ophthalmopathy from stable hyperthyroidism.

This rearrangement joins TRBV7-9 to TRBJ2-3; 8 bases match TRBD1. The receptor was derived from a woman in her 30s with Graves' hyperthyroidism. The specimen sequenced was blood. This chain's CDR3 is CASSKWTGFTDTQYF. The CDR3 DNA is TGTGCCAGCAGCAAGTGGACAGGGTTCACAGATACGCAGTATTTT.